These 22 T cell receptor beta chains share one sample of origin, sequenced in a study of T cells after posttransplantation cyclophosphamide. This table comes from immunoSEQ multiplex PCR, and its TCRdb copy is limited to in-frame clones, with some not included. The profile shows about 22,000 clones, around 85% of them singletons. Cyclophosphamide on days +3 and +4 followed busulfan-fludarabine conditioning and a marrow graft. This specimen was PBMCs, taken after allogeneic stem cell transplant with posttransplant cyclophosphamide. The origin of the receptors is a female patient between 30 and 39 years old who received an allogeneic stem cell transplant from an unrelated donor, was CMV-positive, and had no GVHD. Some T cells may be the graft donor's.

The rearrangement uses TRBV7-2 and TRBJ1-2, with 8 nucleotides matching TRBD1. CDR1 and CDR2 from the germline V gene are SGHTA and FQGNSA. The V segment lost 5 bases and the J segment 5 bases; nucleotides outside the gene matches: 4. This CDR3 region has 13 residues. Here the CDR3 DNA reads TGTGCCAGCAGCGTCAGGGGGCTTTATGGCTACACCTTC. It codes for CASSVRGLYGYTF. The whole variable domain, remainder taken from reference TRBV7-2 and TRBJ1-2, is GAGVSQSPSNKVTEKGKDVELRCDPISGHTALYWYRQSLGQGLEFLIYFQGNSAPDKSGLPSDRFSAERTGGSVSTLTIQRTQQEDSAVYLCASSVRGLYGYTFGSGTRLTVV.

CDR3 nucleotide sequence: TGCGCCAGCAGCCAACCACTGGGCACAGATACGCAGTATTTT. Translating gives CASSQPLGTDTQYF. The V call is TRBV4-1, the J call TRBJ2-3; D is undetermined. The length of the CDR3 is 14 residues. Trimming pared 2 bases from V and 1 base from J, leaving 7 bases between. The germline CDR1 and CDR2 sequences are MGHRA and YSYEKL.

The chain carries TRBV28 and TRBJ1-2; D is uncertain. The germline V and J ends were trimmed by 5 bases and 0 bases, with 13 bases remaining between them. CDR3 size: 15 residues. CDR1 is MDHEN and CDR2 is SYDVKM in the germline V gene. The CDR3 DNA sequence: TGTGCCAGCAGTGTAACAGTTTCAGCTAACTATGGCTACACCTTC. It translates to CASSVTVSANYGYTF.

V gene TRBV9 combines with J gene TRBJ1-3; D unresolved. This CDR3 is 18 amino acids long. CDR1 and CDR2 (germline): SGDLS, YYNGEE. V gave up 0 bases and J gave up 2 bases, with 18 bases separating them. The CDR3 here is CASSVGEWGEGAGNTIYF. The DNA for the CDR3 is TGTGCCAGCAGCGTAGGAGAATGGGGTGAGGGTGCTGGAAACACCATATATTTT.

V usage is TRBV25-1 and J usage is TRBJ1-2; 8 nucleotides match TRBD1. V was pared by 1 base and J by 1 base, with 5 bases of the junction left unmatched. CDR1 and CDR2 from the germline V gene are MGHDK and SYGVNS. The CDR3 is 16 amino acids. As DNA, the CDR3 is TGTGCCAGCAGTGAATCGACAGGGGTCTTTAACTATGGCTACACCTTC. Translated: CASSESTGVFNYGYTF.

J is TRBJ1-2 and V is TRBV5-6; D is possibly TRBD1 (5 bases). The length of the CDR3 is 14 residues. From germline, CDR1 is SGHDT and CDR2 YYEEEE. The germline V and J ends were trimmed by 4 bases and 5 bases, with 15 bases remaining between them. The CDR3, as DNA: TGTGCCAGCAGCCCGCGGGACGTCAGATATGGCTACACCTTC. Translated: CASSPRDVRYGYTF.

This clone has only a few counts. The chain links TRBV6-1 to TRBJ2-1; TRBD2 aligns across 7 bases. CDR1 MNHNS and CDR2 SASEGT come from the germline V gene. The ends lost 1 base at V and 6 bases at J; junction bases unmatched: 6. The CDR3 extends over 15 amino acids. The CDR3 DNA follows: TGTGCCAGCAGTGAAGGGACTAGACGTGGCAATGAGCAGTTCTTC. As protein: CASSEGTRRGNEQFF.

The rearrangement joins TRBV28 to TRBJ2-1; 11 nucleotides line up with TRBD2. V shed 5 bases, J shed 6 bases, and the junction held 9 bases outside the gene matches. Germline V CDR1 and CDR2: MDHEN, SYDVKM. The CDR3 length is 16 residues. The CDR3 DNA sequence: TGTGCCAGCAGTCGAGGGGTAGCGGGGGGGATCAATGAGCAGTTCTTC. It is translated as CASSRGVAGGINEQFF.

In this sample, this clone turned up once. The gene calls are TRBV5-4 and TRBJ1-1; D gene unclear. Germline CDR1 reads SGHNT; CDR2 reads YYREEE (reference sequence). The CDR3 is 14 amino acids. Trimming removed 2 bases from V and 6 bases from J, with 14 bases in between. Here the CDR3 reads CASSFDPTRAEAFF. DNA for the CDR3: TGTGCCAGCAGCTTTGACCCCACGAGGGCTGAAGCTTTCTTT.

The CDR3 DNA sequence: TGTGCCAGCAGTGAATGGGGACAGAGATACAATGAGCAGTTCTTC. Translation: CASSEWGQRYNEQFF. The genes are TRBV6-1 and TRBJ2-1; 7 positions match TRBD1. Germline assignment: CDR1 MNHNS and CDR2 SASEGT. The CDR3 sequence is 15 residues long. V gave up 2 bases and J gave up 4 bases; unmatched junction bases: 5.

The chain employs TRBV5-5 and TRBJ2-7; D may be TRBD2 (6 bases). The CDR3 sequence is 14 residues long. V was pared by 4 bases and J by 3 bases, with 14 bases between. CDR1 and CDR2 from the germline V gene are SGHKS and YYEKEE (reference sequence). The CDR3 DNA sequence: TGTGCCAGCAGCGCGGGACGGGGAGTCTACGAGCAGTACTTC. This sequence encodes CASSAGRGVYEQYF.

The chain couples TRBV6-5 to TRBJ1-2, with D tentatively TRBD1 (6 bases). CDR3 length: 13 amino acids. Germline V gives CDR1 MNHEY, CDR2 SVGAGI. V lost 6 bases, J lost 4 bases, and 12 bases lay in between. The CDR3 DNA reads TGTGCCAGCAGAAATCACAGGGCCTATGGCTACACCTTC. Protein product: CASRNHRAYGYTF.

In its sample, this clone ranks as medium-sized. The chain employs TRBV19 and TRBJ1-6; D unclear. Germline CDR1 reads LNHDA; CDR2 reads SQIVND (reference sequence). The V end was cut by 2 bases, the J end by 8 bases, with 13 bases between. This CDR3 is built from 15 residues. The DNA of the CDR3 is TGTGCCAGTAGTATAACTCTAGGTCGGTATTCACCCCTCCACTTT. As protein: CASSITLGRYSPLHF. Supplemented by reference TRBV19 and TRBJ1-6, the full variable domain reads DGGITQSPKYLFRKEGQNVTLSCEQNLNHDAMYWYRQDPGQGLRLIYYSQIVNDFQKGDIAEGYSVSREKKESFPLTVTSAQKNPTAFYLCASSITLGRYSPLHFGNGTRLTVT.

The chain employs TRBV5-1 and TRBJ1-3, with 9 bases matching TRBD1. V gave up 0 bases and J gave up 4 bases; unmatched junction bases: 20. Germline V gene lookup returns CDR1 SGHRS and CDR2 YFSETQ. The CDR3 totals 21 residues. The CDR3 loop reads CASSLEKNRDREVGLGNTIYF. The CDR3 nucleotides are TGCGCCAGCAGCTTGGAAAAAAACCGGGACAGGGAAGTAGGCTTAGGAAACACCATATATTTT.

The CDR3: CASSTAGEGETQYF. The CDR3 DNA is TGTGCCAGCAGTACAGCGGGGGAGGGGGAGACCCAGTACTTC. J is TRBJ2-5 and V is TRBV28; the match to TRBD2 covers 8 bases. Germline V gene sequence: CDR1 MDHEN, CDR2 SYDVKM. The junction had 7 bases not matched to a gene; V was cut back by 5 bases and J by 5 bases. CDR3 length: 14 amino acids. The entire variable domain, with the rest obtained from reference TRBV28 and TRBJ2-5, is as follows: DVKVTQSSRYLVKRTGEKVFLECVQDMDHENMFWYRQDPGLGLRLIYFSYDVKMKEKGDIPEGYSVSREKKERFSLILESASTNQTSMYLCASSTAGEGETQYFGPGTRLLVL.

The chain is built from TRBV4-3 and TRBJ1-3; D gene uncertain. The germline V gene has CDR1 LGHNA and CDR2 YSLEER. The CDR3 sequence is 17 residues long. V shed 0 bases and J shed 0 bases, with 12 bases lying between them. The CDR3 region has the DNA TGCGCCAGCAGCCAAGACGTAGCGCACCTCTCTGGAAACACCATATATTTT. It codes for CASSQDVAHLSGNTIYF.

The chain employs TRBV6-6 and TRBJ1-6; 9 bases align to TRBD1. J gave up 7 bases and V 2 bases, and 3 bases lay outside the gene matches. The CDR3 spans 15 residues. The germline V gene has CDR1 MNHNY and CDR2 SVGAGI (reference sequence). CDR3 region: CASSYRDRENSPLHF. DNA of the CDR3: TGTGCCAGCAGTTACAGGGACAGGGAGAATTCACCCCTCCACTTT.

V and J are TRBV6-6 and TRBJ2-7; 9 nucleotides match TRBD1. V shed 5 bases and J 1 base; nucleotides not matched to a gene: 3. Germline V gene sequence: CDR1 MNHNY, CDR2 SVGAGI (reference sequence). The CDR3 runs to 14 residues. CDR3 DNA sequence: TGTGCCAGCAGTCCCGGACAGGGGTCCTACGAGCAGTACTTC. Its translation: CASSPGQGSYEQYF.

The chain links TRBV7-7 to TRBJ2-7; a weak D match, TRBD2 (6 bases). Trimming removed 5 bases from V and 0 bases from J, with 14 bases in between. CDR1 is SSHAT, CDR2 FNYEAQ, per germline (reference sequence). The CDR3 sequence is 15 residues long. Written as DNA, the CDR3 is TGTGCCAGCAGCAGGGGACTCCAAAGCTCCTACGAGCAGTACTTC. It specifies CASSRGLQSSYEQYF.

This clone was counted once. The rearrangement uses TRBV28 and TRBJ2-7; D is uncertain. The CDR3 runs 16 residues. Trimming stripped 5 bases from V and 0 bases from J, with 17 bases between. Germline assignment: CDR1 MDHEN and CDR2 SYDVKM. DNA of the CDR3: TGTGCCAGCAGTCTCCCGCCGAGCGCGTCCTCCTACGAGCAGTACTTC. It codes for CASSLPPSASSYEQYF.

The chain carries TRBV5-4 and TRBJ1-1; 8 bases agree with TRBD1. Germline CDR1 and CDR2: SGHNT and YYREEE (reference sequence). V lost 0 bases to trimming and J lost 4 bases; unmatched junction nucleotides: 2. The CDR3 has 14 amino acids. The CDR3 coding sequence is TGTGCCAGCAGCTTGGGACAGGGGAGCACTGAAGCTTTCTTT. Translating gives CASSLGQGSTEAFF.

The rearrangement links TRBV18 to TRBJ2-7; 7 nucleotides agree with TRBD1. Trimming at V came to 4 bases and at J to 5 bases, leaving 5 bases not matched to a gene. Germline assignment: CDR1 KGHSH and CDR2 LQKENI. This CDR3 comprises 13 residues. The CDR3 reads CASSLRDSDEQYF. DNA for the CDR3: TGTGCCAGCTCACTGAGGGACAGTGACGAGCAGTACTTC.